The next 16 T cell receptor beta chains were all read from a single sample in a study of T cell repertoires in cytomegalovirus infection. TCRdb itself ran the reads through MiXCR, one entry per CDR3 protein. The sample holds more than 250,000 distinct CDR3 sequences, approximately 25% seen once. Antigens of these TCRs are unknown. The specimen comprised cultured PBMCs, sampled from culture after CMV antigen stimulation. Every receptor here comes from a human donor in good health (CMV status not recorded). Some clones in this sample may be carry-over from other donors' samples.

Comments on this clonotype: One end of the junction is discordant with germline, which a read error may explain. The J gene is TRBJ1-1, the V gene TRBV12-3 or TRBV12-4; D is possibly TRBD1 (6 bases). CDR3 length: 13 residues. The CDR3 DNA reads as TGTGCCAGCAGTTTATATCAGGGGACTGTAGCTTTCTTT. Amino acids: CASSLYQGTVAFF.

The gene calls are TRBV30 and TRBJ1-2; 8 nucleotides align to TRBD1. The CDR3 runs to 16 residues. V trimming: 0 bases; J trimming: 7 bases; junction bases outside the gene matches: 13. CDR1 and CDR2 from the germline V gene are GTSNPN and SVGIG (reference sequence). As DNA, the CDR3 is TGTGCCTGGAGTGTCGAGGCTACAGGGGGACGGGCTGGCTACACCTTC. This translates into CAWSVEATGGRAGYTF.

This clonotype has a handful of counts. The junction shows a germline mismatch at one end, possibly a read error. The rearrangement joins TRBV7-6 to TRBJ2-1, with D perhaps TRBD1 (5 bases). CDR3 length equals 15 residues. CDR1 and CDR2 (germline): SGHVS, FNYEAQ. The CDR3 DNA follows: TGTGCTAGCAGCTTAAGCCCAGGGACCTACAATGAGCAGTTCTTC. Translated: CASSLSPGTYNEQFF.

This clonotype was found many times. The J gene is TRBJ2-1, the V gene TRBV7-2; 12 nucleotides align to TRBD1. The CDR3 runs 16 residues. Trimming removed 3 bases from V and 7 bases from J; junction bases left unmatched: 7. Germline V gene lookup returns CDR1 SGHTA and CDR2 FQGNSA. For the CDR3, the DNA is TGTGCCAGCAGCTTCCAAGGGGGACAGGGGGCGAATGAGCAGTTCTTC. It specifies CASSFQGGQGANEQFF.

This clonotype was seen a few times. The V and J genes are TRBV19 and TRBJ2-1, with D perhaps TRBD1 (6 bases). CDR1 and CDR2 from the germline V gene are LNHDA and SQIVND (reference sequence). This CDR3 comprises 14 residues. Trimming cost V 3 bases and J 5 bases, with 11 bases left between them. In DNA, the CDR3 is TGTGCCAGTAGTATTTTGTCAGGGGACAATGAGCAGTTCTTC. Its translation: CASSILSGDNEQFF. Variable domain in full (rest from reference TRBV19 and TRBJ2-1): DGGITQSPKYLFRKEGQNVTLSCEQNLNHDAMYWYRQDPGQGLRLIYYSQIVNDFQKGDIAEGYSVSREKKESFPLTVTSAQKNPTAFYLCASSILSGDNEQFFGPGTRLTVL.

In this sample, this clonotype turned up once. V and J are TRBV7-9 and TRBJ2-5; no firm D call. The germline CDR1 and CDR2 sequences are SEHNR and FQNEAQ (reference sequence). The CDR3 extends over 14 amino acids. V was shortened by 5 bases and J by 5 bases, with 15 bases between the two germline ends. The DNA for the CDR3 is TGTGCCAGCAGCCCCCGGGCAGGATGGGAGACCCAGTACTTC. Amino acids: CASSPRAGWETQYF.

This clonotype was counted a few times. V and J are TRBV30 and TRBJ2-7; possibly TRBD2 for D (6 bases). Germline V gene data show CDR1 as GTSNPN and CDR2 as SVGIG (reference sequence). The CDR3 extends over 14 amino acids. Trimming cost V 1 base and J 0 bases, with 10 bases left between them. The chain's CDR3 is CAWSASGLSYEQYF. DNA of the CDR3: TGTGCCTGGAGTGCATCGGGACTCTCCTACGAGCAGTACTTC.

This clonotype occurred many times. The gene calls are TRBV7-2 and TRBJ2-1; D might be TRBD1 (5 bases). The V and J ends lost 0 bases and 3 bases respectively, with 9 bases between them. The CDR3 spans 15 residues. Per germline, CDR1 SGHTA and CDR2 FQGNSA. CDR3 protein: CASSLALDSYNEQFF. The DNA for the CDR3 is TGTGCCAGCAGCTTAGCATTAGACAGCTACAATGAGCAGTTCTTC.

The sample holds a few counts of this clonotype. The chain is built from TRBV7-9 and TRBJ2-1, with 8 positions matching TRBD2. This CDR3 is built from 17 residues. The junction had 13 bases not matched to a gene; V was cut back by 4 bases and J by 5 bases. The V gene's germline CDR1 is SEHNR and CDR2 FQNEAQ (reference sequence). This chain's CDR3 is CASSSERSGRPHNEQFF. In DNA, the CDR3 is TGTGCCAGCAGCTCGGAAAGGAGCGGGAGACCCCACAATGAGCAGTTCTTC.

This sequence joins TRBV5-1 and TRBJ1-1, with 7 bases aligning to TRBD1. The trim removed 3 bases at V and 5 bases at J, leaving 13 bases unmatched. Germline V CDR1 and CDR2: SGHRS, YFSETQ. The CDR3 runs to 16 residues. DNA for the CDR3: TGCGCCAGCAGCTCAATACCACAGGGGTCGGGGACTGAAGCTTTCTTT. This encodes CASSSIPQGSGTEAFF. Filled out from reference TRBV5-1 and TRBJ1-1, the complete variable domain reads KAGVTQTPRYLIKTRGQQVTLSCSPISGHRSVSWYQQTPGQGLQFLFEYFSETQRNKGNFPGRFSGRQFSNSRSEMNVSTLELGDSALYLCASSSIPQGSGTEAFFGQGTRLTVV.

The V gene is TRBV7-9, the J gene TRBJ1-2; D is uncertain. The CDR3 sequence is 14 residues long. Trimming pared 5 bases from V and 10 bases from J, leaving 20 bases between. Germline V lookup: CDR1 SEHNR, CDR2 FQNEAQ (reference sequence). The CDR3: CASSMDGGLLPYTF. In DNA, the CDR3 is TGTGCCAGCAGCATGGACGGCGGTTTACTCCCCTACACCTTC.

This clonotype was detected only a few times. V is TRBV20-1 and J is TRBJ2-3, with TRBD2 matching over 12 bases. Germline CDR1 and CDR2: DFQATT and SNEGSKA (reference sequence). CDR3 size: 14 residues. The V segment lost 6 bases and the J segment 6 bases; nucleotides outside the gene matches: 7. Written as DNA, the CDR3 is TGCAGTGCCCCCCTAGCGGGAGGGCCGGATACGCAGTATTTT. Encoded protein: CSAPLAGGPDTQYF.

This clonotype has at least ten counts. The CDR3 here is CASSYFSGLAGGDTGELFF. The CDR3 coding sequence is TGTGCCAGCAGTTACTTCTCTGGACTAGCGGGAGGTGATACCGGGGAGCTGTTTTTT. The chain employs TRBV6-2 or TRBV6-3 and TRBJ2-2; 14 positions match TRBD2. From germline, CDR1 is MNHEY and CDR2 SVGEGT. J lost 5 bases, V lost 1 base, and 9 bases had no gene match. This CDR3 has 19 residues.

V is TRBV12-5 and J is TRBJ2-1; 9 bases are a match to TRBD2. The CDR3 length is 16 residues. Trimming cost V 0 bases and J 8 bases; bases outside gene matches: 8. Germline V lookup: CDR1 LGHNT, CDR2 FRNRAP. The CDR3 spells CASGLVLAGDIDEQFF. Written as DNA, the CDR3 is TGTGCTAGTGGTTTGGTATTAGCGGGAGACATCGATGAGCAGTTCTTC.

This rearrangement joins TRBV29-1 to TRBJ2-2; 8 bases are shared with TRBD2. CDR3 length: 14 residues. Trimming cost V 5 bases and J 1 base; bases outside gene matches: 3. CDR1 and CDR2 (germline): SQVTM, ANQGSEA. CDR3 sequence reads: CSVSGLENTGELFF. As DNA, the CDR3 is TGCAGCGTTTCGGGACTAGAGAACACCGGGGAGCTGTTTTTT.

The chain uses TRBV6-2 or TRBV6-3 and TRBJ1-2; D unclear. V lost 5 bases and J lost 3, with 10 bases in between. Per the germline V gene, CDR1 is MNHEY and CDR2 is SVGEGT. This CDR3 is built from 13 residues. This chain's CDR3 is CASSVGVDYGYTF. Written as DNA, the CDR3 is TGTGCCAGCAGTGTCGGAGTCGACTATGGCTACACCTTC.